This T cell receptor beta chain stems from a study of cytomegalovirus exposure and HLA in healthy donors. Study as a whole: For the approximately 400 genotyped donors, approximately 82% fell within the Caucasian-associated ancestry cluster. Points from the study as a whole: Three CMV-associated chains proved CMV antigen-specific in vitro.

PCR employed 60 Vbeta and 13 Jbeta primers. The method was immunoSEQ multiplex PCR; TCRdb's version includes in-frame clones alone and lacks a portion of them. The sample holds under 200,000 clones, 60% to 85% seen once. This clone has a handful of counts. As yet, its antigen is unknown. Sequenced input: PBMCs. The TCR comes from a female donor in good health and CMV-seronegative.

DNA for the CDR3: TGTGCCAGCAGCCGGGCTAGCGGGAGCTCCTACAATGAGCAGTTCTTC. As protein: CASSRASGSSYNEQFF. The chain joins TRBV5-8 to TRBJ2-1, with 10 bases identical to TRBD2. The CDR3 runs to 16 residues. Germline-derived CDR1 and CDR2 are SGHTS and YDEGEE. V lost 4 bases to trimming and J lost 0 bases; unmatched junction nucleotides: 4.